The next 22 T cell receptor beta chains were all read from a single sample in a study of identifying expanded T cells in peripheral blood. TCRdb keeps only in-frame clones here, not all; method: immunoSEQ multiplex PCR. Of tens of thousands of clones detected, around 90% appear once; the ten largest clones hold 4.5% to 7%. What was sequenced was blood. These receptors were collected from a person between 18 and 70 years old in good health.

The chain recombines TRBV19 with TRBJ2-7; the D is unclear. The CDR3 has 12 residues. The germline V and J ends were trimmed by 3 bases and 4 bases, with 7 bases remaining between them. The germline V gene has CDR1 LNHDA and CDR2 SQIVND (reference sequence). CDR3 loop: CASSIGEYEQYF. CDR3 DNA sequence: TGTGCCAGTAGTATCGGTGAATACGAGCAGTACTTC.

There are a few counts of this clone. J is TRBJ1-5 and V is TRBV19; 9 nucleotides align to TRBD1. CDR3 length: 17 amino acids. V lost 6 bases and J lost 6; bases outside the gene matches: 15. The V gene's germline CDR1 is LNHDA and CDR2 SQIVND (reference sequence). The CDR3 DNA is TGTGCCAGTAGGCCGGGGTCGGGGACAGGGTATTCTCAGCCCCAGCATTTT. This codes for CASRPGSGTGYSQPQHF.

The chain employs TRBV12-5 and TRBJ2-7; D is perhaps TRBD2 (6 bases). Germline loops: CDR1 LGHNT, CDR2 FRNRAP. The CDR3 is made up of 14 amino acids. The germline V and J ends were trimmed by 4 bases and 7 bases, with 17 bases remaining between them. The CDR3 loop reads CASGSRGLTREQYF. Written as DNA, the CDR3 is TGTGCTAGTGGTTCCCGCGGACTAACCCGGGAGCAGTACTTC.

In this sample, this clone turned up once. The chain employs TRBV6-5 and TRBJ1-1; D call uncertain. The CDR3 loop spans 12 amino acids. V was clipped by 4 bases and J by 1 base, with 4 bases between them. CDR1 and CDR2 (germline): MNHEY, SVGAGI. CDR3 residues: CASSSQNTEAFF. CDR3 nucleotide sequence: TGTGCCAGCAGTTCCCAGAACACTGAAGCTTTCTTT.

The chain's CDR3 is CAIYSIHYGYTF. The DNA for the CDR3 is TGTGCCATATACTCCATTCACTATGGCTACACCTTC. The J gene is TRBJ1-2, the V gene TRBV19; no definite D call. Trimming stripped 10 bases from V and 3 bases from J, with 12 bases between. This CDR3 comprises 12 residues. Germline V gene lookup returns CDR1 LNHDA and CDR2 SQIVND (reference sequence).

This clone was seen more than once but under ten times. The J gene is TRBJ1-2, the V gene TRBV5-5, with TRBD1 as a possible D gene (6 bases). The V gene's germline CDR1 is SGHKS and CDR2 YYEKEE (reference sequence). The ends were cut back, 0 bases at V and 8 bases at J, with 17 bases in the middle. The CDR3 totals 15 residues. CDR3 residues: CASSLGFRGGYGYTF. The CDR3 region has the DNA TGTGCCAGCAGCTTGGGATTCAGGGGAGGATACGGCTACACCTTC.

This rearrangement joins TRBV6-5 to TRBJ1-1, with no clear D. CDR1 and CDR2 from the germline V gene are MNHEY and SVGAGI. The CDR3 totals 16 residues. V lost 2 bases, J lost 1 base, and 14 bases lay in between. CDR3 amino acids: CASSYRRLGGNTEAFF. The CDR3 DNA sequence: TGTGCCAGCAGTTACCGACGCCTCGGTGGGAACACTGAAGCTTTCTTT.

This clone is a singleton in its sample. V is TRBV5-1 and J is TRBJ1-6; TRBD1 aligns across 7 bases. CDR1 is SGHRS and CDR2 is YFSETQ in the germline V gene. Germline trimming cut 4 bases from V and 7 bases from J; bases unmatched to any gene: 5. The CDR3 has 14 amino acids. CDR3 region: CASSIRGRNSPLHF. The DNA of the CDR3 is TGCGCCAGCAGCATAAGGGGGCGCAATTCACCCCTCCACTTT.

The V and J genes are TRBV25-1 and TRBJ2-7, with 7 positions matching TRBD1. The length of the CDR3 is 14 residues. CDR1 is MGHDK and CDR2 is SYGVNS in the germline V gene. Germline trimming cut 5 bases from V and 0 bases from J; bases unmatched to any gene: 4. The CDR3 DNA sequence: TGTGCCAGCAGTCCGACAGGGAGCTCCTACGAGCAGTACTTC. It is translated as CASSPTGSSYEQYF.

The chain combines TRBV5-1 with TRBJ2-7; D remains unclear. The V end was cut by 4 bases, the J end by 3 bases, with 11 bases between. Germline CDR1 is SGHRS and CDR2 is YFSETQ. The CDR3 is made up of 13 amino acids. This CDR3 reads CASSQEPYYEQYF. The DNA of the CDR3 is TGCGCCAGCAGCCAGGAGCCCTACTACGAGCAGTACTTC. Looking up the rest from reference TRBV5-1 and TRBJ2-7 gives the full variable domain: KAGVTQTPRYLIKTRGQQVTLSCSPISGHRSVSWYQQTPGQGLQFLFEYFSETQRNKGNFPGRFSGRQFSNSRSEMNVSTLELGDSALYLCASSQEPYYEQYFGPGTRLTVT.

V gene TRBV30 combines with J gene TRBJ1-2; D unclear. Per germline, CDR1 GTSNPN and CDR2 SVGIG (reference sequence). This CDR3 spans 12 amino acids. Between the trimmed V and J ends, which lost 5 bases and 8 bases, there was a span of 15 bases. This CDR3 is CAWAMNGPGYTF. The DNA for the CDR3 is TGTGCCTGGGCCATGAATGGTCCCGGCTACACCTTC.

The chain has TRBV2 and TRBJ2-1, with 7 bases matching TRBD1. Trimming at V came to 6 bases and at J to 3 bases, leaving 5 bases not matched to a gene. The CDR3 length is 14 residues. Germline V gene sequence: CDR1 SNHLY, CDR2 FYNNEI. CDR3 loop: CASRAGGYYNEQFF. The CDR3 coding sequence is TGTGCCAGCAGGGCAGGGGGTTACTACAATGAGCAGTTCTTC.

The V and J genes are TRBV12-5 and TRBJ1-2; D gene ambiguous. In germline, CDR1 is LGHNT, CDR2 FRNRAP. Trimming took 6 bases from V and 8 from J, leaving 16 bases between them. CDR3 length equals 13 residues. CDR3 region: CASGTTDTMGYTF. CDR3 in DNA: TGTGCTAGTGGGACCACAGATACTATGGGCTACACCTTC.

The count of this clone is one. The J gene is TRBJ2-7, the V gene TRBV29-1; 7 bases match TRBD1. Germline CDR1 is SQVTM and CDR2 is ANQGSEA. The CDR3 contains 12 residues. Germline trimming cut 4 bases from V and 2 bases from J; bases unmatched to any gene: 2. As DNA, the CDR3 is TGCAGCGTTGCCGGGACAGCCTACGAGCAGTACTTC. Translating gives CSVAGTAYEQYF.

This clone was detected many times. The CDR3 loop reads CASSKRPGRDTGELFF. The CDR3 DNA follows: TGTGCCAGCAGCAAACGCCCAGGGAGGGACACCGGGGAGCTGTTTTTT. The V gene is TRBV21-1, the J gene TRBJ2-2; the D call TRBD2 from the table was never checked on the DNA. TRBV21-1 is listed as a pseudogene. The CDR3 is 16 residues long.

This sequence joins TRBV11-2 and TRBJ2-1; TRBD1 matches 10 bases. CDR1 SGHAT and CDR2 FQNNGV come from the germline V gene. The CDR3 consists of 14 residues. After removal of 1 base from V and 6 bases from J, the junction contained 0 bases not matched to a gene. The CDR3 reads CASSLGQGANEQFF. The CDR3 DNA sequence: TGTGCCAGCAGCTTAGGACAGGGGGCCAATGAGCAGTTCTTC.

This chain connects TRBV5-5 to TRBJ1-3; D unresolved. Trimming removed 0 bases at V and 2 bases at J, with 6 bases between. The CDR3 is 14 residues long. Looked up from germline, CDR1 is SGHKS and CDR2 is YYEKEE (reference sequence). The CDR3 sequence is CASSLEKTGNTIYF. As DNA, the CDR3 is TGTGCCAGCAGCTTGGAGAAAACTGGAAACACCATATATTTT.

V is TRBV4-1 and J is TRBJ1-3, with TRBD1 as a possible D gene (5 bases). V was clipped by 0 bases and J by 3 bases, with 12 bases between them. The CDR3 has 16 residues. Germline loops: CDR1 MGHRA, CDR2 YSYEKL. In DNA form, the CDR3 reads TGCGCCAGCAGCCAAGACAGAGGGGCACTTGGAAACACCATATATTTT. Translating it yields CASSQDRGALGNTIYF.

This chain connects TRBV5-1 to TRBJ2-3; perhaps TRBD1 as D (6 bases). Germline-derived CDR1 and CDR2 are SGHRS and YFSETQ. V was shortened by 2 bases and J by 2 bases, with 12 bases between the two germline ends. This CDR3 is built from 15 residues. The CDR3 region is CASSFDRQITDTQYF. The CDR3 nucleotides read TGCGCCAGCAGCTTCGACAGGCAGATCACAGATACGCAGTATTTT.

V is TRBV27 and J is TRBJ1-2; 7 bases match TRBD1. CDR3 length: 15 residues. Trimming took 6 bases from V and 1 from J; bases not matched to a gene: 8. Looked up from germline, CDR1 is MNHEY and CDR2 is SMNVEV (reference sequence). This CDR3 is CASSGAGQFNYGYTF. For the CDR3, the DNA is TGTGCCAGCAGCGGGGCGGGACAGTTTAACTATGGCTACACCTTC.

The chain recombines TRBV18 with TRBJ1-2; possible D gene TRBD1, 5 bases. Germline CDR1 KGHSH, CDR2 LQKENI. V was pared by 1 base and J by 7 bases, with 10 bases between. The CDR3 runs 13 residues. The CDR3 loop reads CASSPLGGAGYTF. In DNA, the CDR3 is TGTGCCAGCTCACCACTTGGAGGGGCTGGCTACACCTTC. Supplemented by reference TRBV18 and TRBJ1-2, the full variable domain reads NAGVMQNPRHLVRRRGQEARLRCSPMKGHSHVYWYRQLPEEGLKFMVYLQKENIIDESGMPKERFSAEFPKEGPSILRIQQVVRGDSAAYFCASSPLGGAGYTFGSGTRLTVV.

V gene TRBV9 combines with J gene TRBJ1-6; no definite D call. The germline CDR1 and CDR2 sequences are SGDLS and YYNGEE. The CDR3 is made up of 15 amino acids. With 4 bases removed from V and 8 bases from J, the gap between germline ends came to 16 bases. The chain's CDR3 is CASSPRDFKDSPLHF. The DNA for the CDR3 is TGTGCCAGCAGCCCTCGAGACTTCAAGGATTCACCCCTCCACTTT.